This T cell receptor beta chain was sequenced during a study of T cell responses to AZD1222 COVID-19 vaccine (dated by TCRdb to the early 2020s). About the study as a whole: AZD1222 recipients with second doses at about 4 weeks or about 12 weeks were pooled, because spike-specific TCR depth and breadth did not differ between schedules. A total of 230 to 250 trial participants underwent TCR sequencing, of whom under 220 had received two doses of AZD1222 and 26 had received two doses of the MenACWY control vaccine. Trial participants were enrolled by age into 18-55, 56-69 and 70-plus year subgroups, with about 150, 27 and 61 TCR-sequenced participants respectively.

The time point label here, explained by the study, means: baseline before first vaccination. Samples from vaccinated people were obtained from the UK trials COV001 and COV002, which included a single-blind randomized controlled phase 2/3 trial of AZD1222 (ChAdOx1 nCoV-19) in healthy adults. Trial participant PBMC samples were collected at day 0 and day 28 after the second dose for TCRbeta chain sequencing. What the work shows at the level of the full study, not this receptor alone: Because no day 14 peak-response samples were available, repertoires were characterized only after the peak T cell response. The 56-69-year group was small, and its depth increase did not reach significance, likely because of low power. A significant rise in spike-specific TCR breadth and depth was observed after two AZD1222 doses relative to day 0 and relative to MenACWY recipients. Reportedly, almost half of the unique spike-specific TCRs recognized epitopes lying outside the regions that are mutated in the B.1.351 and B.1.1.7 variants. The whole spike protein was spanned by vaccine-associated CD4 TCRs, and dominant responses were seen in regions 160-218 and 743-854. Only 5 to 7 AZD1222 recipients were SARS-CoV-2 seropositive at baseline, limiting conclusions about previously exposed vaccinees. Most participants were white British and females outnumbered males, and the authors suggested that clonal diversity may have been underestimated.

The CDR3 numbers 14 residues from cysteine through phenylalanine. The read is trimmed to its CDR3 DNA, 42 bases read in frame from base 1. V is cut by 1 base and J by 7 bases, and the space between the germline ends is 13 bases. The germline V gene sets CDR1 to SGHTA and CDR2 to FQGNSA. Remarks on this clone: Its antigen remains unidentified. Per-nucleotide qualities are absent, and no much larger clonotype sits a single base away.

The CDR3 regions of human TCRbeta chains were analyzed by immunosequencing. In the original analysis: TCRs in the repertoires were matched against a reference library of SARS-CoV-2-specific TCRs that had been generated with the MIRA antigen-specificity platform. Breadth was defined as the fraction of unique TCRs that were SARS-CoV-2-associated, and depth was defined as the fraction of total T cells that were SARS-CoV-2-associated. Each spike-specific TCR was assigned to its reactive spike region and to a CD4 or CD8 class using the MIRA data. Log10-transformed breadth and depth values were compared by one-way ANOVA with Sidak's multiple comparisons tests. The immuneACCESS repertoire file appears here via TCRdb, limited to in-frame rearrangements. These files lack a portion of the clones; in checked studies, under half of the deficit traces to unresolved V genes, and the cause of the others is not known. Clone size and the V and J calls come from that table; the DNA yielded D and trimming. The sample table shows around 120,000 clones, and approximately 92% are seen once. Around 15% of the sample rests with the top ten.

The chain is encoded by TRBV7-2 joined to TRBJ1-2, with the D gene uncertain. The material was peripheral blood, obtained on day 0 of AZD1222 vaccination. The TCR was taken from an adult in good health. This receptor carries the CDR3 CASSLGLGKTGYTF. The base sequence is TGTGCCAGCAGCTTAGGGTTGGGAAAGACTGGCTACACCTTC.